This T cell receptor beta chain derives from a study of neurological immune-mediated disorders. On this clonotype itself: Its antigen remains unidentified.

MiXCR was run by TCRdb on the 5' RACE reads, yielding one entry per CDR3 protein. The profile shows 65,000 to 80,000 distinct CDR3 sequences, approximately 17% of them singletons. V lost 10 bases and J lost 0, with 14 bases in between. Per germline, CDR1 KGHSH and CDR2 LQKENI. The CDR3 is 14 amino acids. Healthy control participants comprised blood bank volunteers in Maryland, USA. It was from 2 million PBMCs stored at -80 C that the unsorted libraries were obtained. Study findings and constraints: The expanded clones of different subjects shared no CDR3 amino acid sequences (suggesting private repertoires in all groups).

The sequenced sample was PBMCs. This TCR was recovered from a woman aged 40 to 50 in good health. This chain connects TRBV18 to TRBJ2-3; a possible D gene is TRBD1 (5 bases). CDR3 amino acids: CANLPRQSTDTQYF. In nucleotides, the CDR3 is TGTGCCAACTTACCACGACAGAGCACAGATACGCAGTATTTT.